Listed below are T cell receptor beta chains from one sample, sequenced in a study of shared clonotypes between healthy human individuals. Assay: immunoSEQ multiplex PCR; the TCRdb copy retains only in-frame clones and omits some. The table shows over a million clones, with approximately 98.5% occurring only once. The specimen was naive CD4+ T cells sorted from blood. Receptors originate from a young man in good health. Each CDR3 is given with its conserved first and last residue. D genes are given only for firm matches. Size values are once, few and many counts, or a class for expanded clones, and some rows have none.

>-|TRBV6-4|TRBD2|TRBJ2-3
TGTGCCAGCAGTGAATGGCAGCTTCATAGCGGGGACACAGATACGCAGTATTTT
CASSEWQLHSGDTDTQYF
>-|TRBV7-2|TRBD2|TRBJ2-2
TGTGCCAGCAGCCCTGACCGAGCGGGAAACACCGGGGAGCTGTTTTTT
CASSPDRAGNTGELFF
>-|TRBV7-2|-|TRBJ2-1
TGTGCCAGCAGCTTAGACGGGGCTGGATACAATGAGCAGTTCTTC
CASSLDGAGYNEQFF
>-|TRBV28|-|TRBJ1-2
TGTGCCAGCAGGGGGGCGACTCGGGTCCTTTATGGCTACACCTTC
CASRGATRVLYGYTF
>once|TRBV28|-|TRBJ1-5
TGTGCCAGCACCTTTAGGGGTGTGGGGGCGCCCCAGCATTTT
CASTFRGVGAPQHF
>-|TRBV18|-|TRBJ1-1
TGTGCCAGCTCACCACAGGGATTGAACACTGAAGCTTTCTTT
CASSPQGLNTEAFF
>-|TRBV15|TRBD2|TRBJ2-7
TGTGCCACCAGCAGGAGCGGGACTCACTCGGACGAGCAGTACTTC
CATSRSGTHSDEQYF
>-|TRBV7-2|TRBD2|TRBJ2-1
TGTGCCAGCAGCCTACGGGCTAGCGGGAACAATGAGCAGTTCTTC
CASSLRASGNNEQFF
>-|TRBV18|-|TRBJ2-3
TGTGCCAGCTCACCGGCCAGCACAGATACGCAGTATTTT
CASSPASTDTQYF
>-|TRBV5-1|-|TRBJ2-4
TGCGCCAGCAGCTTAGACAGGTCCTTGGCCAAAAACATTCAGTACTTC
CASSLDRSLAKNIQYF
>-|TRBV28|-|TRBJ2-3
TGTGCCAGCAGTTCCTCGGTAGGCACGCAGTATTTT
CASSSSVGTQYF
>-|TRBV5-5|-|TRBJ1-5
TGTGCCAGCAGCTTCCGGGACGGTGATAGCAATCAGCCCCAGCATTTT
CASSFRDGDSNQPQHF
>-|TRBV5-1|-|TRBJ2-7
TGCGCCAGCAGCTTGGTGCTAGATCCTCTCGACGAGCAGTACTTC
CASSLVLDPLDEQYF
>once|TRBV28|-|TRBJ2-1
TGTGCCAGCCTAACCCGTGGGGACAATGAGCAGTTCTTC
CASLTRGDNEQFF
>-|TRBV7-8|-|TRBJ2-7
TGTGCCAGTACCGACAGCTTTAACTCCTACGAGCAGTACTTC
CASTDSFNSYEQYF
>-|TRBV5-1|-|TRBJ2-3
TGCGCCAGCAGCTTAGGGAGCGTTCGAGGCACAGATACGCAGTATTTT
CASSLGSVRGTDTQYF
>-|TRBV29-1|-|TRBJ2-3
TGCAGCGTTGAAGACCCCCCCCAGGGCACAGATACGCAGTATTTT
CSVEDPPQGTDTQYF
>-|TRBV7-8|-|TRBJ2-1
TGTGCCAGCGAGCGATTCAGGGATAGGGGCAATGAGCAGTTCTTC
CASERFRDRGNEQFF
>-|TRBV19|-|TRBJ2-1
TGTGCCAGTAGCGCCTGGGCGGATAAATCCTACAATGAGCAGTTCTTC
CASSAWADKSYNEQFF
>-|TRBV7-9|-|TRBJ1-1
TGTGCCAGCAGCTTACGGGGTGACACTGAAGCTTTCTTT
CASSLRGDTEAFF
>-|TRBV5-1|-|TRBJ2-7
TGCGCCAGCAGCTCCCGGGCTTTCTCCTACGAGCAGTACTTC
CASSSRAFSYEQYF
>-|TRBV27|-|TRBJ2-7
TGTGCCAGCAGTCGGACCCCCTGGGGCGCCTACGAGCAGTACTTC
CASSRTPWGAYEQYF
>-|TRBV28|-|TRBJ2-7
TGTGCCAGCAGAACTGACCCGGGAGAGAGGCAGTACTTC
CASRTDPGERQYF
>-|TRBV7-9|-|TRBJ2-3
TGTGCCAGCAGCCCCGGGACCGATGGGTTTCTGAGTTATGCAGATACGCAGTATTTT
CASSPGTDGFLSYADTQYF
>once|TRBV10-3|-|TRBJ2-5
TGTGCCACAGGGTCGGGCAGGGACGAGACCCAGTACTTC
CATGSGRDETQYF
>-|TRBV5-1|-|TRBJ2-7
TGCGCCAGCAGCTTGGGGGGGAACTCCTACGAGCAGTACTTC
CASSLGGNSYEQYF